The 10 T cell receptor beta chains below were found in one sample sequenced in a study of cytomegalovirus exposure and HLA in healthy donors. Method: immunoSEQ multiplex PCR; TCRdb's copy keeps in-frame clones and lacks some. Found here are more than 250,000 clones, approximately 86% of them singletons; the top ten hold 1.2%. Sequencing input: PBMCs. The origin of the receptors is a woman aged 30 to 39 in good health and CMV-seropositive.

The chain recombines TRBV4-3 with TRBJ2-3; TRBD1 matches at 10 bases. Germline CDR1 reads LGHNA; CDR2 reads YSLEER. V lost 4 bases and J lost 1; bases outside the gene matches: 8. The CDR3 loop spans 17 amino acids. CDR3: CASSPMKGQGRTDTQYF. CDR3 sequence (DNA): TGCGCCAGCAGCCCCATGAAGGGACAGGGGCGCACAGATACGCAGTATTTT.

This chain joins TRBV5-1 and TRBJ2-1; the D is unclear. The V gene's germline CDR1 is SGHRS and CDR2 YFSETQ. Trimming cost V 2 bases and J 7 bases, with 16 bases left between them. The CDR3 length is 15 residues. The CDR3 region is CASSFIEGPTNEQFF. In DNA form, the CDR3 reads TGCGCCAGCAGCTTCATAGAAGGCCCAACGAATGAGCAGTTCTTC.

This rearrangement joins TRBV9 to TRBJ2-1, with a tentative D call TRBD2 (7 bases). The CDR3 length is 15 residues. The germline V and J ends were trimmed by 0 bases and 4 bases, with 11 bases remaining between them. Germline CDR1 is SGDLS and CDR2 is YYNGEE. This chain's CDR3 is CASSVAGGQYNEQFF. CDR3 bases: TGTGCCAGCAGCGTAGCGGGGGGCCAGTACAATGAGCAGTTCTTC.

The chain carries TRBV5-6 and TRBJ2-5; no clear D. The CDR3 has 16 amino acids. Trimming left V 0 bases short and J 0 bases short, with 12 bases between. Germline-derived CDR1 and CDR2 are SGHDT and YYEEEE. CDR3 nucleotides: TGTGCCAGCAGCTTGGTTCGGATAGCCAACCAAGAGACCCAGTACTTC. As protein: CASSLVRIANQETQYF.

The gene calls are TRBV6-1 and TRBJ1-2, with TRBD1 as a possible D gene (5 bases). This CDR3 region has 18 residues. Germline CDR1 and CDR2: MNHNS and SASEGT. Trimming took 0 bases from V and 6 from J, leaving 23 bases between them. The DNA for the CDR3 is TGTGCCAGCAGTGAAGCGCAGGCAGGGAGTCGGGTATACGATGGCTACACCTTC. Translating it yields CASSEAQAGSRVYDGYTF.

V gene TRBV5-1 combines with J gene TRBJ2-1; TRBD2 agrees at 10 bases. There are 14 residues in the CDR3. With 0 bases clipped from V and 7 bases from J, the junction kept 1 base outside the gene matches. Germline values: CDR1 SGHRS, CDR2 YFSETQ. The CDR3 nucleotides are TGCGCCAGCAGCTTGGCTAGCGGGAGAAATGAGCAGTTCTTC. Its protein product is CASSLASGRNEQFF.

This chain connects TRBV9 to TRBJ1-1; unclear D gene. Trimming removed 3 bases at V and 4 bases at J, with 10 bases between. The CDR3 totals 13 residues. Germline V CDR1 and CDR2: SGDLS, YYNGEE. CDR3 in amino acids: CASSALPITEAFF. The CDR3 coding sequence is TGTGCCAGCAGCGCCCTCCCTATCACTGAAGCTTTCTTT.

The V and J genes are TRBV19 and TRBJ2-5; TRBD2 matches 12 bases. Germline CDR1 reads LNHDA; CDR2 reads SQIVND (reference sequence). J lost 1 base, V lost 3 bases, and 9 bases had no gene match. The CDR3 has 18 residues. The CDR3 loop reads CASSMGPRTSGAQETQYF. The DNA of the CDR3 is TGTGCCAGTAGTATGGGCCCCAGGACTAGCGGGGCCCAAGAGACCCAGTACTTC.

The table lists this clone with a few counts. The chain is built from TRBV28 and TRBJ2-7; the D gene is possibly TRBD1 (6 bases). Between the trimmed V and J ends, which lost 6 bases and 2 bases, there was a span of 14 bases. CDR1 is MDHEN and CDR2 is SYDVKM in the germline V gene. The CDR3 consists of 14 residues. CDR3 in DNA: TGTGCCAGCAGGGTCTCGACAGGTGCCTACGAGCAGTACTTC. Encoded protein: CASRVSTGAYEQYF.

CDR3 loop: CASSLASGTEAFF. As DNA, the CDR3 is TGCGCCAGCAGCTTGGCCAGCGGAACTGAAGCTTTCTTT. The chain couples TRBV5-1 to TRBJ1-1; unclear D gene. CDR1 and CDR2 from the germline V gene are SGHRS and YFSETQ. V was clipped by 0 bases and J by 5 bases, with 8 bases between them. The CDR3 runs to 13 residues.